This T cell receptor beta chain originates from a study of blood T cells in healthy people across ages. About this clonotype: A read error is possible here, since a much larger clone lies one base away.

The V and J ends lost 1 base and 5 bases, in that order; junction bases with no gene match: 3. This CDR3 has 14 residues. Per the germline V gene, CDR1 is SQVTM and CDR2 is ANQGSEA. PCR was performed a second time for about 7 to 12 cycles using a sample-barcoded 5' primer and a J-beta primer mix. A template-switch adaptor with 12 random nucleotides tagged each cDNA molecule. TCRdb reprocessed the 5' RACE reads via MiXCR and lists one record per CDR3 protein. The sample includes about 1,800,000 distinct CDR3 sequences, over 25% of them seen just once. The sequenced material came from blood. The chain employs TRBV29-1 and TRBJ2-5; 11 bases match TRBD1. This sequence was found in a woman younger than 45 in good health. The CDR3 sequence: CSVEGTGGRETQYF. DNA for the CDR3: TGCAGCGTTGAAGGGACAGGGGGCCGTGAGACCCAGTACTTC.